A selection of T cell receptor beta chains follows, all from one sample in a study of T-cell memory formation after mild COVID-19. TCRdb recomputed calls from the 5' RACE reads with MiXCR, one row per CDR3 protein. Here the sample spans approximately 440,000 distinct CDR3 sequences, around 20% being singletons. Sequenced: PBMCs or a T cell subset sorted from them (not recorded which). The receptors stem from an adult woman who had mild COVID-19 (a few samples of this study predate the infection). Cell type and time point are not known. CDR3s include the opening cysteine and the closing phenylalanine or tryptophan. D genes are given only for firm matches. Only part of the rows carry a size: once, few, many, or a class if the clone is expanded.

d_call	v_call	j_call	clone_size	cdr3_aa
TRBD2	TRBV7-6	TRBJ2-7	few	CASSLGAGDPYEQYF
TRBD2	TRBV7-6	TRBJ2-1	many	CASSTGTSGSMFF
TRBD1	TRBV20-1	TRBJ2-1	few	CSARDMTGGGEQFF
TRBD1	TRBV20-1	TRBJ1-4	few	CSATRTGTNEKLFF
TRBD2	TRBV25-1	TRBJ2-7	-	CASSEPGGASYEQYF
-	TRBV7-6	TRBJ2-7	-	CASSSPGPGTYEQYF
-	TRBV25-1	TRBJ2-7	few	CASSGPPYEQYF
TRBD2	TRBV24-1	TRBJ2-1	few	CATSDLTSGGHEQFF
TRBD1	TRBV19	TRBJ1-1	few	CASSIWDRGWTEAFF
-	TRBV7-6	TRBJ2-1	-	CASSPRGGRTRGNEQFF
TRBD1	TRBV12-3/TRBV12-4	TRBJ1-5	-	CASSYSGGPNQPQHF
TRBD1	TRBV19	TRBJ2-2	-	CASSSYTDREPNTGELFF
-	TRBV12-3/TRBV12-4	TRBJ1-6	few	CASSPTGQPTLHF
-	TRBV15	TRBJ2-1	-	CATSRAGAVNEQFF
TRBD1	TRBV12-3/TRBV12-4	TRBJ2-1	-	CASSNGDRGDDEQFF
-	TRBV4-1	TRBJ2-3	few	CASLLYSSSTDTQYF
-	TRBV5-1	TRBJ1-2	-	CASSSDSYGYTF
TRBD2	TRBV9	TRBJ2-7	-	CASSPQGLAGDHEQYF
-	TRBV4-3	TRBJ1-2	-	CASSQDKGVGGYTF
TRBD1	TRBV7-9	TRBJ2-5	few	CASSLTGALETQYF
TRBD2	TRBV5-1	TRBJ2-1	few	CASSTGLAGTYNEQFF
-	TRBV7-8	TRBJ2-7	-	CASSLMSGTYEQYF
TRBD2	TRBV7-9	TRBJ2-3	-	CASSPTSGVSTDTQYF
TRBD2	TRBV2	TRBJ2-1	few	CASSERLAKSYNEQFF
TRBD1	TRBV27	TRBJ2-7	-	CASTAGTGDYEQYF
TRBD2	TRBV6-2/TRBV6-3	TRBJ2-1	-	CASSYGGVWNEQFF
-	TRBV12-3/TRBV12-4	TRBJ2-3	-	CASSPPSLSSTDTQYF
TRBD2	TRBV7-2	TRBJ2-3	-	CASSPNPPGLAGRYTQYF
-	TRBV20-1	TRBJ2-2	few	CSARDLASHTGELFF
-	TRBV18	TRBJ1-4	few	CASSPRATGEKLFF
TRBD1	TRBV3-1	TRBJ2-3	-	CASSQEARTGITDTQYF
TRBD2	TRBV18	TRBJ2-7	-	CASSPGLAGGGYEQYF
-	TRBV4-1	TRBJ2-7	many	CASSQGVASYEQYF
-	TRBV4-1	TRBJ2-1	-	CASSQVVRTVYNEQFF
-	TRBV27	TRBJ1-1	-	CASRRRGAGEAFF
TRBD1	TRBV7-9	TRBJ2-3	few	CASSLGGQALRGTQYF